What follows is one T cell receptor (beta chain) and its context. Its antigen is not known. This record belongs to a study of CXCR3-negative and CXCR3-positive naive CD8 T cells. Libraries were UMI-labeled 5' RACE TRB cDNA. TCRdb re-called the 5' RACE reads; one entry per CDR3 protein, DNA not given. In all, the sample yields over 100,000 distinct CDR3 sequences. Study-wide results and caveats: TRB CDR3s of CXCR3-positive naive cells were more hydrophobic than those of CXCR3-negative naive cells.

The CDR3 has 15 amino acids. Germline-derived CDR1 and CDR2 are LGHDT and YNNKEL (reference sequence). Material for sequencing was naive CXCR3- CD8+ T cells from blood. Subset specified: CD45RO-CCR7+CD27+CD95- naive CD8+ T cells lacking CXCR3 (TNR3-). The chain recombines TRBV3-1 with TRBJ1-1; with no DNA, the TCRdb D assignment of TRBD1 cannot be verified. This receptor was taken from a human donor in good health. Some clones in this sample may be carry-over from other donors' samples. CDR3 in amino acids: CASSHTGGAGTEAFF.